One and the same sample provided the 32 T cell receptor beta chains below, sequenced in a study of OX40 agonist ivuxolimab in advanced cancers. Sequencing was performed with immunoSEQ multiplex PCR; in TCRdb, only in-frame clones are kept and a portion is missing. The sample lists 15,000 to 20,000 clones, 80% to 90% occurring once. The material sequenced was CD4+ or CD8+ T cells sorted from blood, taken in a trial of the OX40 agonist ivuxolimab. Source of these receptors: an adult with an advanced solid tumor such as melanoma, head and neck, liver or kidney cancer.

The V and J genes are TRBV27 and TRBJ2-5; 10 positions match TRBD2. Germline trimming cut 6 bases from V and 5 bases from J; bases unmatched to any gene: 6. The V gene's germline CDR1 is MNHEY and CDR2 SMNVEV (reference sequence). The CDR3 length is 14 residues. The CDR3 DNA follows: TGTGCCAGCAGAGCTAGCGGGAGTGGGGAGACCCAGTACTTC. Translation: CASRASGSGETQYF.

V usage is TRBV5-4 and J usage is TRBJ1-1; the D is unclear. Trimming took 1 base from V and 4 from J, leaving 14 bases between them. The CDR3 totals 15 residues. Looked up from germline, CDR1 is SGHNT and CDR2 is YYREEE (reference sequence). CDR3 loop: CASSLRQEVFTEAFF. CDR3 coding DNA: TGTGCCAGCAGCTTGCGGCAGGAGGTGTTCACTGAAGCTTTCTTT.

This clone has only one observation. The CDR3 DNA reads as TGCAGCGTTGTCTGGCTAGCAACAGATACGCAGTATTTT. Its translation: CSVVWLATDTQYF. The V and J genes are TRBV29-1 and TRBJ2-3, with D maybe TRBD2 (5 bases). Between the trimmed V and J ends, which lost 4 bases and 3 bases, there was a span of 11 bases. In germline, CDR1 is SQVTM, CDR2 ANQGSEA. CDR3 size: 13 residues.

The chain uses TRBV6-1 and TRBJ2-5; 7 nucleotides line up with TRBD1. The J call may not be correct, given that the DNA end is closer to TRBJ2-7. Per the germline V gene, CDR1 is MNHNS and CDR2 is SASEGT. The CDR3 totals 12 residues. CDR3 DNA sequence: TGTGCCATCCAACAGGGGACCGGCGAGCAGTACTTC. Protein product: CAIQQGTGEQYF.

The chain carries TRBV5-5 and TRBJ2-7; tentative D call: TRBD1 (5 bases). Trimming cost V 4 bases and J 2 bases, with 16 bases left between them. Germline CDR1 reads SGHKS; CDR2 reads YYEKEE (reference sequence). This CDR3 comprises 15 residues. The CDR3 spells CASSLGWQGTYEQYF. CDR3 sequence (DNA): TGTGCCAGCAGCCTTGGTTGGCAGGGTACCTACGAGCAGTACTTC.

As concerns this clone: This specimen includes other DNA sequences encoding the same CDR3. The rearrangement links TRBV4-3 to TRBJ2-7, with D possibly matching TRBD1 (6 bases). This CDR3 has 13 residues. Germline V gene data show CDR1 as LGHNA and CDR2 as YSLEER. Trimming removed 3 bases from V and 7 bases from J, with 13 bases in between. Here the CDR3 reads CASSQSQGWEQYF. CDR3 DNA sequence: TGCGCCAGCAGCCAGTCACAGGGTTGGGAGCAGTACTTC.

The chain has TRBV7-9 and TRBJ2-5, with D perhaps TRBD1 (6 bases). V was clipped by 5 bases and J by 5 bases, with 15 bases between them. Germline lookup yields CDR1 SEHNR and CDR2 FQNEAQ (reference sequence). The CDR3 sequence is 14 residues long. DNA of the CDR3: TGTGCCAGCAGCGACGGGACAACGGGGGAGACCCAGTACTTC. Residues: CASSDGTTGETQYF. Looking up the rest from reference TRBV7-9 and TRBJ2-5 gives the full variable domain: DTGVSQNPRHKITKRGQNVTFRCDPISEHNRLYWYRQTLGQGPEFLTYFQNEAQLEKSRLLSDRFSAERPKGSFSTLEIQRTEQGDSAMYLCASSDGTTGETQYFGPGTRLLVL.

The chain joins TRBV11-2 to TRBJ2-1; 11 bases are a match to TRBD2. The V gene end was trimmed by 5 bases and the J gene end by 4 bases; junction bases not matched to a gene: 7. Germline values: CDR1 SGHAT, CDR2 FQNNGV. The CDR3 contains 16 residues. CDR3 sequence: CASSKPGTSGYNEQFF. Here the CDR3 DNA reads TGTGCCAGCAGCAAACCCGGGACTAGCGGATACAATGAGCAGTTCTTC. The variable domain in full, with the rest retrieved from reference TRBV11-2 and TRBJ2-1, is EAGVAQSPRYKIIEKRQSVAFWCNPISGHATLYWYQQILGQGPKLLIQFQNNGVVDDSQLPKDRFSAERLKGVDSTLKIQPAKLEDSAVYLCASSKPGTSGYNEQFFGPGTRLTVL.

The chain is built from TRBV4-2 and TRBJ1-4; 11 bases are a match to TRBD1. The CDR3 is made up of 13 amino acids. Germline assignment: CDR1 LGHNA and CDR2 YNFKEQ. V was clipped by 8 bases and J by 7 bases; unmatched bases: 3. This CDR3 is CASAGQGAEKLFF. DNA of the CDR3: TGTGCCAGCGCCGGACAGGGGGCTGAAAAACTGTTTTTT.

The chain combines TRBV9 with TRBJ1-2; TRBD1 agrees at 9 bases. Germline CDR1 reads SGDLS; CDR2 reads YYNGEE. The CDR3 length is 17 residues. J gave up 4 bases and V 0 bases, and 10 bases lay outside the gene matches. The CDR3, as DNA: TGTGCCAGCAGCGTAGGGTCCACGACAGGGGGTTTCTATGGCTACACCTTC. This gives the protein CASSVGSTTGGFYGYTF.

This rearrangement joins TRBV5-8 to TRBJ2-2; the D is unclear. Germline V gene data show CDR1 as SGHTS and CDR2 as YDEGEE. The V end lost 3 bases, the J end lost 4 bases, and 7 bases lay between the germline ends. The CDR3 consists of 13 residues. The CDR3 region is CASSWVITGELFF. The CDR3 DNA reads TGTGCCAGCAGCTGGGTGATCACCGGGGAGCTGTTTTTT. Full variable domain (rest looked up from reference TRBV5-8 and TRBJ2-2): EAGVTQSPTHLIKTRGQQATLRCSPISGHTSVYWYQQALGLGLQFLLWYDEGEERNRGNFPPRFSGRQFPNYSSELNVNALELEDSALYLCASSWVITGELFFGEGSRLTVL.

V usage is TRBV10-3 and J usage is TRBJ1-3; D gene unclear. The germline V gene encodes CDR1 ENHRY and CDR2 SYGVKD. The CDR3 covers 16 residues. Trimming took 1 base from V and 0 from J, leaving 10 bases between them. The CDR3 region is CAISELDLSSGNTIYF. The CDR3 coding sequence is TGTGCCATCAGTGAGTTGGACCTCAGCTCTGGAAACACCATATATTTT.

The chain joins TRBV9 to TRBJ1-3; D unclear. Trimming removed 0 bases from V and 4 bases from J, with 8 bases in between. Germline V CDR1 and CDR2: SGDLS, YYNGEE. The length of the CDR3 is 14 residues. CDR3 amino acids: CASSVAVLGNTIYF. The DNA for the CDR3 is TGTGCCAGCAGCGTAGCAGTTCTGGGAAACACCATATATTTT. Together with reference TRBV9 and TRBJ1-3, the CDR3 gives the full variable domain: DSGVTQTPKHLITATGQRVTLRCSPRSGDLSVYWYQQSLDQGLQFLIQYYNGEERAKGNILERFSAQQFPDLHSELNLSSLELGDSALYFCASSVAVLGNTIYFGEGSWLTVV.

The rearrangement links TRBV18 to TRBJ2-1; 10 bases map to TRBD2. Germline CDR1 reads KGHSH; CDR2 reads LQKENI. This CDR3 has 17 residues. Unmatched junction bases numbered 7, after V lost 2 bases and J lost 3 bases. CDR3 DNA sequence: TGTGCCAGCTCACCATCGTTCGGACTAGCGGACTACAATGAGCAGTTCTTC. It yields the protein CASSPSFGLADYNEQFF. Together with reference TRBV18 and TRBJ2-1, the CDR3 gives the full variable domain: NAGVMQNPRHLVRRRGQEARLRCSPMKGHSHVYWYRQLPEEGLKFMVYLQKENIIDESGMPKERFSAEFPKEGPSILRIQQVVRGDSAAYFCASSPSFGLADYNEQFFGPGTRLTVL.

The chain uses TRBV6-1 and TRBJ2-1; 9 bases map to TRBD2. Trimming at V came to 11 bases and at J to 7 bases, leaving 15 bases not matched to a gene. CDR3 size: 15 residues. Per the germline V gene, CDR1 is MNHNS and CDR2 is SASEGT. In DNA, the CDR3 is TGTGCCGCCAACATCCTAGCGGGAATTGGGAATGAGCAGTTCTTC. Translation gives CAANILAGIGNEQFF.

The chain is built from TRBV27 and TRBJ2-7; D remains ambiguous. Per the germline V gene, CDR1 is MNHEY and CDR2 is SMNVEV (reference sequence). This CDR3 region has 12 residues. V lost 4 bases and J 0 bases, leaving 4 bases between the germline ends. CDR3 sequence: CASSSSSYEQYF. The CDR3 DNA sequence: TGTGCCAGCAGTTCAAGCTCCTACGAGCAGTACTTC.

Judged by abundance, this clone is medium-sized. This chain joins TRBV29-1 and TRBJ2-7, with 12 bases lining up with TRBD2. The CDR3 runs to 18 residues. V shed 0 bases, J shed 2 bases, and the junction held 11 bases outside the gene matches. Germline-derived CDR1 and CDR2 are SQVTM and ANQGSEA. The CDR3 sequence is CSVEDRSSSGRAAYEQYF. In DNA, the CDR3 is TGCAGCGTTGAAGATCGGTCTTCTAGCGGGAGGGCCGCCTACGAGCAGTACTTC.

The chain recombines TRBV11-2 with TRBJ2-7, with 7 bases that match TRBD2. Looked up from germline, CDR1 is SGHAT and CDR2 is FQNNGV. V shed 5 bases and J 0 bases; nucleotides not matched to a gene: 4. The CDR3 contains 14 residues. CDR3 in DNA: TGTGCCAGCAGCCCCGGGACTACCTCCTACGAGCAGTACTTC. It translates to CASSPGTTSYEQYF.

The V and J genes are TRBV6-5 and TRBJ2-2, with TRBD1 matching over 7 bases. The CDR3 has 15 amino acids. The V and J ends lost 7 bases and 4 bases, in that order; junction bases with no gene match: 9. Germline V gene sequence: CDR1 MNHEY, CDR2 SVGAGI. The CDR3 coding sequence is TGTGCCAGCACCCCAGACAGGGAAGGCACCGGGGAGCTGTTTTTT. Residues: CASTPDREGTGELFF.

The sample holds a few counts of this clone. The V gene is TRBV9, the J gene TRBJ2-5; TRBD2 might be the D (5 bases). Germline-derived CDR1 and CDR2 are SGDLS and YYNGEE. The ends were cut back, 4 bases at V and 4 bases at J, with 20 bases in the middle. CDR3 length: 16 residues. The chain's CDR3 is CASSPTSMAGGETQYF. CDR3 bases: TGTGCCAGCAGCCCGACTTCGATGGCGGGTGGAGAGACCCAGTACTTC.

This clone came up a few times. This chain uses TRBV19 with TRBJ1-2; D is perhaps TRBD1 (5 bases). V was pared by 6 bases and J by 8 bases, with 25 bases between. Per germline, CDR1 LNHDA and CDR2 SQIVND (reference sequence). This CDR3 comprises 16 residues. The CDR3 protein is CASSLSPGLGMEGYTF. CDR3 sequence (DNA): TGTGCCAGTAGCCTGAGCCCGGGACTGGGGATGGAGGGCTACACCTTC. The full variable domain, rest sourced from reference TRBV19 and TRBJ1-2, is DGGITQSPKYLFRKEGQNVTLSCEQNLNHDAMYWYRQDPGQGLRLIYYSQIVNDFQKGDIAEGYSVSREKKESFPLTVTSAQKNPTAFYLCASSLSPGLGMEGYTFGSGTRLTVV.

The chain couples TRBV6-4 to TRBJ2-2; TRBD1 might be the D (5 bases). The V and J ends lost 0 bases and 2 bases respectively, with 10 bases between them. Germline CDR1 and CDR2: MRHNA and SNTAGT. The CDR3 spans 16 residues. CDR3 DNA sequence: TGTGCCAGCAGTGACTCAAGGCAGGGTAACACCGGGGAGCTGTTTTTT. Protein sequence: CASSDSRQGNTGELFF.

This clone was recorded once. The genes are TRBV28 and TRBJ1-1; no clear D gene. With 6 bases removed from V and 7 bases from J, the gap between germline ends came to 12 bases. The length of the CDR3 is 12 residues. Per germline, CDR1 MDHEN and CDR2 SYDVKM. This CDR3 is CASSDENGEAFF. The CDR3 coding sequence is TGTGCCAGCAGCGACGAAAACGGTGAAGCTTTCTTT.

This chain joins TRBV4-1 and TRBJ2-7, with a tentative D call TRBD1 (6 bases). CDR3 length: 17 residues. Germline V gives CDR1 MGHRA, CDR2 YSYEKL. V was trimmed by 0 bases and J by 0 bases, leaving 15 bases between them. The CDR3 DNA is TGCGCCAGCAGCCAAGAAGCTCAGGGGCTGATCTCCTACGAGCAGTACTTC. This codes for CASSQEAQGLISYEQYF.

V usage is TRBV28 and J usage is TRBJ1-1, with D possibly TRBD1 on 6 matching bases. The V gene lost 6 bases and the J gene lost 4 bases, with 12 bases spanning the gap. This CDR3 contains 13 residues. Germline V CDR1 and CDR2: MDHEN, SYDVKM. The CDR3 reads CASSLQGPTEAFF. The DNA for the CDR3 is TGTGCCAGCAGCTTACAGGGTCCCACTGAAGCTTTCTTT.

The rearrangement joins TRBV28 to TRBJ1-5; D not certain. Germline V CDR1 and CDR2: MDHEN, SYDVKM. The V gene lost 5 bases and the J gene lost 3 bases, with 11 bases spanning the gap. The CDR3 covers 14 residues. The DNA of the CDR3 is TGTGCCAGCAGTCAGCCCAGAATCAATCAGCCCCAGCATTTT. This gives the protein CASSQPRINQPQHF.

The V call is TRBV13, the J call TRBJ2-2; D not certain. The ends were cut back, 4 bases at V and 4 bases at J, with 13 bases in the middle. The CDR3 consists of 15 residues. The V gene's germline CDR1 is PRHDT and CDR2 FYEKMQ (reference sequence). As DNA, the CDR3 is TGTGCCAGCAGCTCGGACGGCCCGATCACCGGGGAGCTGTTTTTT. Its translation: CASSSDGPITGELFF.

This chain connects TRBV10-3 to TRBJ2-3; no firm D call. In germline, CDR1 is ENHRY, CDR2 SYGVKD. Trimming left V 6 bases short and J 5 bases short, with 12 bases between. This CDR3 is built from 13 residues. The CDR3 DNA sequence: TGTGCCATCAGGGTTGGGGAAGAAGATACGCAGTATTTT. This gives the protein CAIRVGEEDTQYF.

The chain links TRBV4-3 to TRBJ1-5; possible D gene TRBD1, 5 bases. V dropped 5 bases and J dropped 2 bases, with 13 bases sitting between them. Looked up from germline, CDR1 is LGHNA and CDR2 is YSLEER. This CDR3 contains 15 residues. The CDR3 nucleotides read TGCGCCAGCAGCTGGACAATTAGTGGCAATCAGCCCCAGCATTTT. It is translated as CASSWTISGNQPQHF.

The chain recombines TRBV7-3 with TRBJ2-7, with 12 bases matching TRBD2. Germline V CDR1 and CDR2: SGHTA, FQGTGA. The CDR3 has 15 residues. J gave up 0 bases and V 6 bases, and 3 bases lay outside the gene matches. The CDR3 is CASSILAGGSYEQYF. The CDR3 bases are TGTGCCAGCAGTATACTAGCGGGAGGCTCCTACGAGCAGTACTTC.

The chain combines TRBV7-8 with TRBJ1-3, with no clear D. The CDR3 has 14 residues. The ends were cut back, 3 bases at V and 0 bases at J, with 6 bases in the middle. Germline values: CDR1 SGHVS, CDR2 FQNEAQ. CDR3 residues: CASSLDSSGNTIYF. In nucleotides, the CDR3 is TGTGCCAGCAGCTTGGACTCCTCTGGAAACACCATATATTTT.

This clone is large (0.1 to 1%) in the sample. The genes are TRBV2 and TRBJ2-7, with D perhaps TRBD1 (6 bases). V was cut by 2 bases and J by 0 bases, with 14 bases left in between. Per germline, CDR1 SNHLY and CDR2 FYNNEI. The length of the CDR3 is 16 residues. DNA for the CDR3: TGTGCCAGCAGTGAATTTGGACAGCGCCTCTCCTACGAGCAGTACTTC. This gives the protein CASSEFGQRLSYEQYF.